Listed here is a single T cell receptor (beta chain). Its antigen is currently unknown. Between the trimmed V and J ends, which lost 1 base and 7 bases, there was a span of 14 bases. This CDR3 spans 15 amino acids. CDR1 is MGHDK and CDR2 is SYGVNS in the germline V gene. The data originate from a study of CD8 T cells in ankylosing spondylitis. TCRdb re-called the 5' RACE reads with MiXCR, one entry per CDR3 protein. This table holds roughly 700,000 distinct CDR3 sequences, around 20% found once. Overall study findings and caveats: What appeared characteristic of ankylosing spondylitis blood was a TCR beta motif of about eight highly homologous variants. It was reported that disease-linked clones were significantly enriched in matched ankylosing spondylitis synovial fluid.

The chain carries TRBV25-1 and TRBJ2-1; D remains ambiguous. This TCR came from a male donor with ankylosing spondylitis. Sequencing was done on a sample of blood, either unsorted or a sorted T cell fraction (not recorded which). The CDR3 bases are TGTGCCAGCAGTGAATGGGTAGACGGGTTGAATGAGCAGTTCTTC. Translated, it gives CASSEWVDGLNEQFF.